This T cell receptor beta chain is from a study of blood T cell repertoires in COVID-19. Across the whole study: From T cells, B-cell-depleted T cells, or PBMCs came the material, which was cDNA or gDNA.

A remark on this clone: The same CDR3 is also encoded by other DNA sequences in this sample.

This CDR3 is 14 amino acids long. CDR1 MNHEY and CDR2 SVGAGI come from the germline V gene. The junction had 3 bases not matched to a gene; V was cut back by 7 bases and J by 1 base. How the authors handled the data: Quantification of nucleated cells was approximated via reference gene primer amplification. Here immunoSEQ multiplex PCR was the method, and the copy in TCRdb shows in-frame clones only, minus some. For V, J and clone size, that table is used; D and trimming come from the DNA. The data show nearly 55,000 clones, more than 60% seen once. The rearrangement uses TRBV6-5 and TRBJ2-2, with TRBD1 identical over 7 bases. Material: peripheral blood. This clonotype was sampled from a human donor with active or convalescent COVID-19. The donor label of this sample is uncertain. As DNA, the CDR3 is TGTGCCAGCACTCGACAGGGGAACACCGGGGAGCTGTTTTTT. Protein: CASTRQGNTGELFF.